The source of this T cell receptor (beta chain) is a study of blood T cell repertoires in COVID-19. About the research overall: Whether acute or convalescent, the COVID-19 samples came from the United States, Italy and Spain. From T cells, B-cell-depleted T cells, or PBMCs came the material, which was cDNA or gDNA.

As handled by the study authors: Amplifying reference gene primers gave estimates of nucleated cell counts. Profiling relied on immunoSEQ multiplex PCR, and the TCRdb table lists in-frame clones only, not all of them. For V, J and clone size, that table is used; D and trimming come from the DNA. The sample has more than 85,000 clones, around 80% seen once. Germline trimming cut 4 bases from V and 3 bases from J; bases unmatched to any gene: 9. This CDR3 is built from 17 residues. In germline, CDR1 is SEHNR, CDR2 FQNEAQ (reference sequence). The sequence was obtained from a woman aged 80 or over with active or convalescent COVID-19. This rearrangement joins TRBV7-9 to TRBJ2-2; TRBD1 matches 9 bases. The sequenced material came from peripheral blood. CDR3 sequence (DNA): TGTGCCAGCAGCTCGGACAGGGGAGCGTCGTACACCGGGGAGCTGTTTTTT. Its translation: CASSSDRGASYTGELFF. Full variable domain (remainder filled in from reference TRBV7-9 and TRBJ2-2): DTGVSQNPRHKITKRGQNVTFRCDPISEHNRLYWYRQTLGQGPEFLTYFQNEAQLEKSRLLSDRFSAERPKGSFSTLEIQRTEQGDSAMYLCASSSDRGASYTGELFFGEGSRLTVL.